One and the same sample provided the 28 T cell receptor beta chains below, sequenced in a study of CD8+ T cells in alopecia areata. RNA, once extracted, was reverse transcribed into cDNA for use as the sequencing template. This table comes from immunoSEQ multiplex PCR, and its TCRdb copy is limited to in-frame clones, with some not included. There are around 140,000 clones in the sample; 49% occur only once, and approximately 18% lies in the top ten. The sequenced sample was CD8+ T cells sorted from blood, obtained at week 0. Source of these receptors: a human donor with alopecia areata.

The J gene is TRBJ2-7, the V gene TRBV30; unclear D gene. Germline V gene sequence: CDR1 GTSNPN, CDR2 SVGIG (reference sequence). V was clipped by 4 bases and J by 6 bases, with 10 bases between them. The CDR3 runs to 11 residues. The CDR3 loop is CAWKRQGEQYF. The DNA for the CDR3 is TGTGCCTGGAAAAGACAAGGCGAGCAGTACTTC.

This clone was seen a few times. J is TRBJ1-1 and V is TRBV9, with TRBD1 identical over 7 bases. The CDR3 totals 12 residues. Trimming cost V 10 bases and J 5 bases; bases outside gene matches: 8. The germline gives CDR1 SGDLS, CDR2 YYNGEE. The CDR3, as DNA: TGTGCCTCAGAGGGGGCAGGGACTGAAGCTTTCTTT. It specifies CASEGAGTEAFF.

The chain recombines TRBV6-1 with TRBJ1-2; 7 nucleotides match TRBD1. Germline lookup yields CDR1 MNHNS and CDR2 SASEGT. V gave up 4 bases and J gave up 1 base; unmatched junction bases: 12. The length of the CDR3 is 17 residues. The chain's CDR3 is CASSGDRGPTHNYGYTF. The CDR3 region has the DNA TGTGCCAGCAGTGGGGACAGAGGACCAACTCATAACTATGGCTACACCTTC.

This clone has more than one count but fewer than ten. The rearrangement joins TRBV27 to TRBJ1-2, with D possibly TRBD1 on 6 matching bases. The CDR3 is 12 amino acids. The V end was cut by 4 bases, the J end by 8 bases, with 11 bases between. Germline-derived CDR1 and CDR2 are MNHEY and SMNVEV (reference sequence). CDR3 nucleotides: TGTGCCAGCAGTTCGACAGGTACCGGCTACACCTTC. It specifies CASSSTGTGYTF.

The genes are TRBV7-9 and TRBJ2-5, with D perhaps matching TRBD2 (5 bases). The CDR3 length is 12 residues. Germline CDR1 is SEHNR and CDR2 is FQNEAQ (reference sequence). V was pared by 5 bases and J by 7 bases, with 11 bases between. The CDR3 loop is CASSAGGRTQYF. The CDR3 DNA reads TGTGCCAGCAGCGCGGGCGGGCGGACCCAGTACTTC.

The rearrangement joins TRBV5-6 to TRBJ2-3; D is undetermined. Per germline, CDR1 SGHDT and CDR2 YYEEEE. The CDR3 consists of 15 residues. V shed 1 base and J shed 4 bases, with 13 bases lying between them. The CDR3, as DNA: TGTGCCAGCAGCTTGAAGGTAGCAAGTCCAGATACGCAGTATTTT. This sequence encodes CASSLKVASPDTQYF.

This clone was picked up a small number of times. This chain links TRBV5-1 with TRBJ2-3, with TRBD1 as a possible D gene (5 bases). From germline, CDR1 is SGHRS and CDR2 YFSETQ. The CDR3 spans 12 residues. The V gene lost 5 bases and the J gene lost 5 bases, with 9 bases spanning the gap. CDR3 sequence reads: CASRGLIDTQYF. The DNA of the CDR3 is TGCGCCAGCAGGGGGCTGATAGATACGCAGTATTTT.

The rearrangement links TRBV29-1 to TRBJ2-3; D uncertain. Germline V gene data show CDR1 as SQVTM and CDR2 as ANQGSEA. V gave up 6 bases and J gave up 2 bases, with 12 bases separating them. The CDR3 extends over 13 amino acids. CDR3 region: CSVRTRNTDTQYF. The CDR3 bases are TGCAGCGTGAGAACCCGTAACACAGATACGCAGTATTTT.

Only a few counts were recorded for this clone. The gene calls are TRBV7-8 and TRBJ2-1; D is undetermined. The CDR3 is 12 residues long. The germline V gene encodes CDR1 SGHVS and CDR2 FQNEAQ. Trimming took off 1 base at V and 7 bases at J, with 5 bases between the two ends. CDR3 protein: CASSLVLNEQFF. The CDR3 region has the DNA TGTGCCAGCAGCTTAGTCTTGAATGAGCAGTTCTTC.

A few counts support this clone. The chain joins TRBV2 to TRBJ2-5; D tentatively reads TRBD1 or TRBD2 (5 bases each). Germline CDR1 reads SNHLY; CDR2 reads FYNNEI. The CDR3 is 13 amino acids. The V end lost 8 bases, the J end lost 0 bases, and 10 bases lay between the germline ends. The CDR3 spells CASDGAYQETQYF. The CDR3 nucleotides read TGTGCCAGCGACGGGGCCTACCAAGAGACCCAGTACTTC.

This clone came up once. V gene TRBV4-3 combines with J gene TRBJ2-1; D unclear. Trimming removed 0 bases at V and 7 bases at J, with 7 bases between. The length of the CDR3 is 13 residues. The germline gives CDR1 LGHNA, CDR2 YSLEER. CDR3 sequence (DNA): TGCGCCAGCAGCCAAGAACGACGGAATGAGCAGTTCTTC. Residues: CASSQERRNEQFF.

The V gene is TRBV29-1, the J gene TRBJ1-1; D is possibly TRBD1 (5 bases). The germline gives CDR1 SQVTM, CDR2 ANQGSEA. The V end was cut by 3 bases, the J end by 8 bases, with 10 bases between. The CDR3 is 11 residues long. In DNA, the CDR3 is TGCAGCGTTGAGGACACCGACGAAGCTTTCTTT. Encoded protein: CSVEDTDEAFF.

This rearrangement joins TRBV6-5 to TRBJ2-7, with unresolved D. The CDR3 has 13 residues. Trimming stripped 0 bases from V and 3 bases from J, with 6 bases between. The V gene's germline CDR1 is MNHEY and CDR2 SVGAGI. The CDR3 nucleotides are TGTGCCAGCAGTTACTCCTGGGACTACGAGCAGTACTTC. Its translation is CASSYSWDYEQYF.

V usage is TRBV4-1 and J usage is TRBJ2-7; 7 nucleotides line up with TRBD1. This CDR3 has 17 amino acids. The trim removed 0 bases at V and 2 bases at J, leaving 10 bases unmatched. Germline V CDR1 and CDR2: MGHRA, YSYEKL. The CDR3 DNA reads TGCGCCAGCAGCCAAGATGAGGACAGGTACGAACCCTACGAGCAGTACTTC. Amino acids: CASSQDEDRYEPYEQYF.

This clone was observed a handful of times. The chain links TRBV4-1 to TRBJ1-1; weak D call: TRBD1 (6 bases). Germline V gene data show CDR1 as MGHRA and CDR2 as YSYEKL. Between the trimmed V and J ends, which lost 1 base and 1 base, there was a span of 16 bases. The CDR3 length is 17 residues. The DNA of the CDR3 is TGCGCCAGCAGCCAAGGTGTGCCCCAGGGGACGAACACTGAAGCTTTCTTT. This encodes CASSQGVPQGTNTEAFF.

V gene TRBV13 combines with J gene TRBJ2-1; 9 positions match TRBD1. The CDR3 covers 14 residues. Trimming cost V 9 bases and J 5 bases; bases outside gene matches: 8. Germline CDR1 PRHDT, CDR2 FYEKMQ (reference sequence). The CDR3 here is CASTTGQGDNEQFF. CDR3 bases: TGTGCCAGTACGACGGGACAGGGAGACAATGAGCAGTTCTTC.

The V and J genes are TRBV4-1 and TRBJ1-1; D uncertain. The CDR3 runs 14 residues. V was trimmed by 1 base and J by 4 bases, leaving 10 bases between them. From germline, CDR1 is MGHRA and CDR2 YSYEKL. CDR3 sequence: CASSQVGESTEAFF. DNA of the CDR3: TGCGCCAGCAGCCAAGTTGGGGAGTCCACTGAAGCTTTCTTT.

In this sample, this clone turned up once. The chain joins TRBV6-1 to TRBJ1-6; 10 positions agree with TRBD1. With 10 bases clipped from V and 9 bases from J, the junction kept 3 bases outside the gene matches. The CDR3 spans 12 residues. In germline, CDR1 is MNHNS, CDR2 SASEGT. CDR3 residues: CAIWTGGSPLHF. The CDR3 bases are TGTGCCATCTGGACAGGGGGTTCACCCCTCCACTTT.

The rearrangement joins TRBV4-1 to TRBJ2-1; D is unclear. V was cut by 0 bases and J by 6 bases, with 12 bases left in between. Germline V gene sequence: CDR1 MGHRA, CDR2 YSYEKL. The CDR3 consists of 15 residues. The CDR3 nucleotides read TGCGCCAGCAGCCAAGAGTACAGAAGTCCCAATGAGCAGTTCTTC. This encodes CASSQEYRSPNEQFF.

The J gene is TRBJ2-2, the V gene TRBV30; the D is unclear. Trimming took 4 bases from V and 0 from J, leaving 6 bases between them. This CDR3 region has 13 residues. The germline V gene encodes CDR1 GTSNPN and CDR2 SVGIG (reference sequence). This chain's CDR3 is CAWMHTNTGELFF. The DNA of the CDR3 is TGTGCCTGGATGCATACGAACACCGGGGAGCTGTTTTTT. Full variable domain (remainder filled in from reference TRBV30 and TRBJ2-2): SQTIHQWPATLVQPVGSPLSLECTVEGTSNPNLYWYRQAAGRGLQLLFYSVGIGQISSEVPQNLSASRPQDRQFILSSKKLLLSDSGFYLCAWMHTNTGELFFGEGSRLTVL.

This clone was seen a few times. The chain couples TRBV10-3 to TRBJ1-2; 8 bases line up with TRBD1. The CDR3 spans 12 residues. Losses at the gene ends were 8 bases for V and 2 bases for J; bases not matched to a gene: 1. Germline CDR1 is ENHRY and CDR2 is SYGVKD. The CDR3 is CAIRTGNYGYTF. For the CDR3, the DNA is TGTGCCATCCGGACAGGGAACTATGGCTACACCTTC.

This clone was seen more than once but under ten times. CDR3 DNA: TGTGCCATCAGTGAGCCGGCCAGCGGGCGGTTCAATGAGCAGTTCTTC. Translating gives CAISEPASGRFNEQFF. The V and J genes are TRBV10-3 and TRBJ2-1; D might be TRBD2 (6 bases). The CDR3 covers 16 residues. Germline V gives CDR1 ENHRY, CDR2 SYGVKD. Trimming took 2 bases from V and 6 from J, leaving 17 bases between them.

The table lists this clone with a count of one. The chain joins TRBV6-5 to TRBJ1-2; D gene ambiguous. Trimming left V 0 bases short and J 1 base short, with 9 bases between. Germline CDR1 MNHEY, CDR2 SVGAGI. The CDR3 has 15 amino acids. CDR3 protein: CASSYSRQSNYGYTF. DNA for the CDR3: TGTGCCAGCAGTTACTCGAGGCAGAGTAACTATGGCTACACCTTC.

In DNA, the CDR3 is TGTGCCAGCAGCTTTCCCCCGGGACAGGGTTGGGGCGAGCAGTACTTC. Protein sequence: CASSFPPGQGWGEQYF. The rearrangement uses TRBV7-2 and TRBJ2-7, with 9 bases lining up with TRBD1. This CDR3 contains 16 residues. In germline, CDR1 is SGHTA, CDR2 FQGNSA. V dropped 3 bases and J dropped 6; count of bases not matched to a gene: 12.

The CDR3 region is CASSERGGPNNEQFF. The CDR3 DNA reads TGTGCCAGCAGCGAGCGGGGGGGCCCAAACAATGAGCAGTTCTTC. This chain uses TRBV9 with TRBJ2-1; TRBD2 agrees at 10 bases. Per germline, CDR1 SGDLS and CDR2 YYNGEE. The CDR3 is made up of 15 amino acids. J gave up 5 bases and V 3 bases, and 5 bases lay outside the gene matches. Looking up the rest from reference TRBV9 and TRBJ2-1 gives the full variable domain: DSGVTQTPKHLITATGQRVTLRCSPRSGDLSVYWYQQSLDQGLQFLIQYYNGEERAKGNILERFSAQQFPDLHSELNLSSLELGDSALYFCASSERGGPNNEQFFGPGTRLTVL.

The rearrangement links TRBV14 to TRBJ2-3, with 8 bases that match TRBD2. Germline CDR1 and CDR2: SGHDN and FVKESK. This CDR3 has 16 amino acids. V shed 3 bases, J shed 2 bases, and the junction held 7 bases outside the gene matches. CDR3 coding DNA: TGTGCCAGCAGCCAGATTGCGGGGGGAATCACAGATACGCAGTATTTT. It codes for CASSQIAGGITDTQYF.

This clone appeared a few times. The rearrangement joins TRBV27 to TRBJ2-5, with D perhaps assigned TRBD1 or TRBD2 (5 bases each). The CDR3 spans 11 residues. V shed 2 bases and J shed 7 bases, with 5 bases lying between them. Germline V CDR1 and CDR2: MNHEY, SMNVEV (reference sequence). The CDR3 sequence is CASSLGGTQYF. As DNA, the CDR3 is TGTGCCAGCAGTTTAGGGGGGACCCAGTACTTC.

This chain links TRBV9 with TRBJ1-6; D is ambiguous. The CDR3 is made up of 15 amino acids. The germline V gene encodes CDR1 SGDLS and CDR2 YYNGEE. The ends were cut back, 5 bases at V and 6 bases at J, with 15 bases in the middle. DNA for the CDR3: TGTGCCAGCAGTGAGATTGGCAGGCCTAATTCACCCCTCCACTTT. It codes for CASSEIGRPNSPLHF. Supplemented by reference TRBV9 and TRBJ1-6, the full variable domain reads DSGVTQTPKHLITATGQRVTLRCSPRSGDLSVYWYQQSLDQGLQFLIQYYNGEERAKGNILERFSAQQFPDLHSELNLSSLELGDSALYFCASSEIGRPNSPLHFGNGTRLTVT.